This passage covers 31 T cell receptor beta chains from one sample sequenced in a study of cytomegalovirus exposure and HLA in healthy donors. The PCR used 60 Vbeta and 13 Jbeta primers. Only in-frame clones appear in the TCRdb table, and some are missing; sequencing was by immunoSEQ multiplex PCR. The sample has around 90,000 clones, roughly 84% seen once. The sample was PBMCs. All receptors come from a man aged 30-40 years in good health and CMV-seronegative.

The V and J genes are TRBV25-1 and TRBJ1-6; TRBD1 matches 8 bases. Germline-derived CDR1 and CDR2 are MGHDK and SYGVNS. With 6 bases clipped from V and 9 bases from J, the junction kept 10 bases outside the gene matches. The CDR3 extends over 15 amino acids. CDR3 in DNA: TGTGCCAGCAGGGGAACCGGGACAGGCGGTTCACCCCTCCACTTT. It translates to CASRGTGTGGSPLHF.

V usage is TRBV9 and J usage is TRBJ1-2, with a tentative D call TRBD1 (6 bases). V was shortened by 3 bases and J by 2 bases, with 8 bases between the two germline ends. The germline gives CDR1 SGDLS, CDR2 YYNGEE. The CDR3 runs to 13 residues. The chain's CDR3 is CASSGTANYGYTF. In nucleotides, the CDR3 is TGTGCCAGCAGCGGGACAGCAAACTATGGCTACACCTTC.

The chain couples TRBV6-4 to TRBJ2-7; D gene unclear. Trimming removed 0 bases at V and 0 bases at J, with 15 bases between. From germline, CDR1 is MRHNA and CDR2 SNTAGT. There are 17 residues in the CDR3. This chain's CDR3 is CASSDSLGRPSSYEQYF. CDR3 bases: TGTGCCAGCAGTGACTCATTGGGCAGGCCAAGCTCCTACGAGCAGTACTTC.

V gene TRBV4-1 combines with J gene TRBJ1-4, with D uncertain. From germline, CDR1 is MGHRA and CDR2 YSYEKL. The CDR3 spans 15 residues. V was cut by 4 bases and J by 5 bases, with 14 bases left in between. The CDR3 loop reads CASSPLAAVNEKLFF. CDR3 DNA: TGCGCCAGCAGCCCACTGGCGGCCGTCAATGAAAAACTGTTTTTT.

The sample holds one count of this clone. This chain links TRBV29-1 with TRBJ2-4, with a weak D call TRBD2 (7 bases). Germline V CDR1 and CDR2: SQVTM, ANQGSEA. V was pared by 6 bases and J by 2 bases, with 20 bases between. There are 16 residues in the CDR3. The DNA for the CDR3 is TGCAGCGTGCTCAGCGGGACACCCCAGACCAAAAACATTCAGTACTTC. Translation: CSVLSGTPQTKNIQYF. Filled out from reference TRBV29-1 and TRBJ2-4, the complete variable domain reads SAVISQKPSRDICQRGTSLTIQCQVDSQVTMMFWYRQQPGQSLTLIATANQGSEATYESGFVIDKFPISRPNLTFSTLTVSNMSPEDSSIYLCSVLSGTPQTKNIQYFGAGTRLSVL.

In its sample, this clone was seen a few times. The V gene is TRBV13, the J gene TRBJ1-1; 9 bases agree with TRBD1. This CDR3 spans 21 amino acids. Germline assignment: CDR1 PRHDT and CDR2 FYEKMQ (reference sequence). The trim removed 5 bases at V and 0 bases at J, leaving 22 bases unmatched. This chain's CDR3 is CASSQYLFPDRGDSVNTEAFF. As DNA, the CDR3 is TGTGCCAGCAGCCAATACCTTTTTCCGGACAGGGGTGATTCGGTGAACACTGAAGCTTTCTTT. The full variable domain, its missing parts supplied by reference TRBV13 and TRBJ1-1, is AAGVIQSPRHLIKEKRETATLKCYPIPRHDTVYWYQQGPGQDPQFLISFYEKMQSDKGSIPDRFSAQQFSDYHSELNMSSLELGDSALYFCASSQYLFPDRGDSVNTEAFFGQGTRLTVV.

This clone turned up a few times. The CDR3 DNA sequence: TGTGCCAGCAGCCCTTCTAGCGGGGGGCTCTCTGGGGCCAACGTCCTGACTTTC. As protein: CASSPSSGGLSGANVLTF. The chain recombines TRBV5-4 with TRBJ2-6, with 11 bases aligning to TRBD2. This CDR3 contains 18 residues. The V gene's germline CDR1 is SGHNT and CDR2 YYREEE (reference sequence). Trimming removed 4 bases from V and 0 bases from J; junction bases left unmatched: 6.

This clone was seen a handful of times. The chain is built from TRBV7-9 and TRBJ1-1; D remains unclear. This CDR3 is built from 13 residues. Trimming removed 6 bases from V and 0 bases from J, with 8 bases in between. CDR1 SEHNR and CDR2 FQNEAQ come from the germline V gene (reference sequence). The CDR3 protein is CASSPTLNTEAFF. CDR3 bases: TGTGCCAGCAGTCCAACACTGAACACTGAAGCTTTCTTT.

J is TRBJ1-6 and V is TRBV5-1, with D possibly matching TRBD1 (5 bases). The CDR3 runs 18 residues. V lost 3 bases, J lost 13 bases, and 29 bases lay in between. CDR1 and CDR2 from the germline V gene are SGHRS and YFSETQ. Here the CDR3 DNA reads TGCGCCAGCAGCTGGGGACTTGGGATGTCCGCCAGTCCTAGTCCCCTCCACTTT. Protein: CASSWGLGMSASPSPLHF.

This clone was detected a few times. CDR3 protein: CASSPAGGSEKLFF. In DNA, the CDR3 is TGTGCCAGCAGCCCGGCAGGGGGGTCGGAAAAACTGTTTTTT. V gene TRBV7-9 combines with J gene TRBJ1-4, with 7 bases that match TRBD1. J was trimmed by 8 bases and V by 5 bases; bases with no gene match: 8. The germline gives CDR1 SEHNR, CDR2 FQNEAQ (reference sequence). This CDR3 spans 14 amino acids.

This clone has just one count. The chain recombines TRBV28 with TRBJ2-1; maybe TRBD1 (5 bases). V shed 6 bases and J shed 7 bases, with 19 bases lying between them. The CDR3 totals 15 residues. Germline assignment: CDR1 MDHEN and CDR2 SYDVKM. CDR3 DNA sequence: TGTGCCAGCAGCCTCAAAAGGGGCGCAACTAATGAGCAGTTCTTC. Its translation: CASSLKRGATNEQFF.

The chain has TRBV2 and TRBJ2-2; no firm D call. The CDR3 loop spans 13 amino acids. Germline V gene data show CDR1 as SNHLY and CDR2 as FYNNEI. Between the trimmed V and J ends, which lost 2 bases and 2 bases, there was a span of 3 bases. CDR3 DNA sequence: TGTGCCAGCAGTGAAATAAACACCGGGGAGCTGTTTTTT. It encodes CASSEINTGELFF.

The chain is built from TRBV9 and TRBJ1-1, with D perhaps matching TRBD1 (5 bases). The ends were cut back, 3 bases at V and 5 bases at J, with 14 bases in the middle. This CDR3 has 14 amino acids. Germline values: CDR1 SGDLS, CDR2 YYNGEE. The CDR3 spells CASSDRGGGTEAFF. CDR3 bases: TGTGCCAGCAGCGATAGGGGAGGTGGGACTGAAGCTTTCTTT. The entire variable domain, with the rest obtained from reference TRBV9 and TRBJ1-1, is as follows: DSGVTQTPKHLITATGQRVTLRCSPRSGDLSVYWYQQSLDQGLQFLIQYYNGEERAKGNILERFSAQQFPDLHSELNLSSLELGDSALYFCASSDRGGGTEAFFGQGTRLTVV.

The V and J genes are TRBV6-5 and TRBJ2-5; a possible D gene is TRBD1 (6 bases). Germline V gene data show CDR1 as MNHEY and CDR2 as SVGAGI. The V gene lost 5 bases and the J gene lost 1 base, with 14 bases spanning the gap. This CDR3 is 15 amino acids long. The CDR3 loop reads CASSPQGVPQETQYF. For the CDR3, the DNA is TGTGCCAGCAGTCCACAGGGTGTCCCCCAAGAGACCCAGTACTTC.

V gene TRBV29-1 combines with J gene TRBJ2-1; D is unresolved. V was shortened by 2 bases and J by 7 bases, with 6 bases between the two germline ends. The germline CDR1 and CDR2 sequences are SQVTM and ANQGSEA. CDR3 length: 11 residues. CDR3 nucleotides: TGCAGCGTTGAATTCGGGAATGAGCAGTTCTTC. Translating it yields CSVEFGNEQFF.

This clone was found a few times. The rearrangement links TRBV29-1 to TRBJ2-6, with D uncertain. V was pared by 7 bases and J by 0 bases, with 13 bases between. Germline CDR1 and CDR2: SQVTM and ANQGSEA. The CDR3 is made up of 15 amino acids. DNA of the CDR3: TGCAGCGCCCGGGTCGTTGCCTCTGGGGCCAACGTCCTGACTTTC. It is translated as CSARVVASGANVLTF.

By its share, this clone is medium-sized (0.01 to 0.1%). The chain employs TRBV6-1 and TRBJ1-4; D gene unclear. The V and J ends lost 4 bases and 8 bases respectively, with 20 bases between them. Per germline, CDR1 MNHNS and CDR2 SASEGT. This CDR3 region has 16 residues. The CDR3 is CASSVRPTIKNEKLFF. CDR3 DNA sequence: TGTGCCAGCAGTGTCCGACCGACTATAAAAAACGAAAAACTGTTTTTT.

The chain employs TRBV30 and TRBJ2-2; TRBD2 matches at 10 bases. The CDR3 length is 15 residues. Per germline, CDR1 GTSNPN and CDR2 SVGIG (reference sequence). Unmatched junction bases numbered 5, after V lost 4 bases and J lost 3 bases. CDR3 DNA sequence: TGTGCCTGGAAGGGGAGCGGGGGGGACACCGGGGAGCTGTTTTTT. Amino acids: CAWKGSGGDTGELFF.

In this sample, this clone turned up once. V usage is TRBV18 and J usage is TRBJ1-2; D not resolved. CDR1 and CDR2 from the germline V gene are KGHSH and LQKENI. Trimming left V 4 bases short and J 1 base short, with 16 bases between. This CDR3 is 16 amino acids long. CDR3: CASSRAHEPLNYGYTF. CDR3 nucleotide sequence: TGTGCCAGCTCACGAGCTCACGAACCTCTTAACTATGGCTACACCTTC.

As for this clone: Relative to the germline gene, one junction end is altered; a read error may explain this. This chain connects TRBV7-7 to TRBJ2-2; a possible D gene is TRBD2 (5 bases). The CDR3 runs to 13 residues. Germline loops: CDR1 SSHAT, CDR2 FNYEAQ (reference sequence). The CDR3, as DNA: TGTGCTAGCAGCGGCTTATTCACCGGGGAGCTGTTTTTT. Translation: CASSGLFTGELFF.

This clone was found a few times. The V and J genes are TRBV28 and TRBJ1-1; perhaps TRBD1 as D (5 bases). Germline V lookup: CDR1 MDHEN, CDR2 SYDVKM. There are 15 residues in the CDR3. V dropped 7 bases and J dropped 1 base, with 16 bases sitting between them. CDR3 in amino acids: CASIPRGMGNTEAFF. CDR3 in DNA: TGTGCCAGCATCCCTAGGGGTATGGGGAACACTGAAGCTTTCTTT. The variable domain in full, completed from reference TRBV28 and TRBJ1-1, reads DVKVTQSSRYLVKRTGEKVFLECVQDMDHENMFWYRQDPGLGLRLIYFSYDVKMKEKGDIPEGYSVSREKKERFSLILESASTNQTSMYLCASIPRGMGNTEAFFGQGTRLTVV.

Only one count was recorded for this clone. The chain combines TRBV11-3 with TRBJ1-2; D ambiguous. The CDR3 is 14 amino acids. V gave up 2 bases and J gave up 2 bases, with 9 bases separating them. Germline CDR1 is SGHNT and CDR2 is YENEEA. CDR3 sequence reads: CASSLNQINYGYTF. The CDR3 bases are TGTGCCAGCAGCTTAAACCAGATCAACTATGGCTACACCTTC. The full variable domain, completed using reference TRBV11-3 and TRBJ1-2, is EAGVVQSPRYKIIEKKQPVAFWCNPISGHNTLYWYLQNLGQGPELLIRYENEEAVDDSQLPKDRFSAERLKGVDSTLKIQPAELGDSAVYLCASSLNQINYGYTFGSGTRLTVV.

CDR3 nucleotides: TGTGCCAGCGGGAGACAGGGCGTTGAAAAACTGTTTTTT. Encoded protein: CASGRQGVEKLFF. The chain couples TRBV25-1 to TRBJ1-4, with 7 bases that match TRBD1. Germline-derived CDR1 and CDR2 are MGHDK and SYGVNS. The J segment lost 7 bases and the V segment lost 8 bases, leaving 7 bases of the junction unmatched. The CDR3 has 13 amino acids.

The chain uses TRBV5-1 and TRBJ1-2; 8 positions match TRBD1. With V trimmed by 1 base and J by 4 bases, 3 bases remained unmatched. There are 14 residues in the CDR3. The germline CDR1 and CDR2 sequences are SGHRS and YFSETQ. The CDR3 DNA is TGCGCCAGCAGCTTGCGACAGGGGCCCTATGGCTACACCTTC. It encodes CASSLRQGPYGYTF.

CDR3 nucleotides: TGCAGCGTTGAAGATGGGAGCCACCACCGCGGCAATGAGCAGTTCTTC. This codes for CSVEDGSHHRGNEQFF. The chain has TRBV29-1 and TRBJ2-1, with D maybe TRBD2 (5 bases). The CDR3 loop spans 16 amino acids. V was cut by 0 bases and J by 6 bases, with 18 bases left in between. The germline V gene encodes CDR1 SQVTM and CDR2 ANQGSEA.

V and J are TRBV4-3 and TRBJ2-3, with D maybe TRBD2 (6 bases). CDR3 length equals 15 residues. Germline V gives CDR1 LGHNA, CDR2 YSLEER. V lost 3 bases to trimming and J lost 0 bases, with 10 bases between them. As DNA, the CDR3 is TGCGCCAGCAGCCAGGAGGGCACCAGCACAGATACGCAGTATTTT. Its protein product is CASSQEGTSTDTQYF.

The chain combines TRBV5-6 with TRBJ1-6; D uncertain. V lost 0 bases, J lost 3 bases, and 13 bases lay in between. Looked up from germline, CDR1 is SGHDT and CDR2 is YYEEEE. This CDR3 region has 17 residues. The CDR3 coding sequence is TGTGCCAGCAGCTTGGGCGTGGGCCAGTTCTATAATTCACCCCTCCACTTT. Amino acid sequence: CASSLGVGQFYNSPLHF.

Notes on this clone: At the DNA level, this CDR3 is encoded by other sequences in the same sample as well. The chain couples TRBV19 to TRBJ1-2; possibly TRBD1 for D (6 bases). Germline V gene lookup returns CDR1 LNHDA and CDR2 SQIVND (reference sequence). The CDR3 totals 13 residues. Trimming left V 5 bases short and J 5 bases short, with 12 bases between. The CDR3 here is CASSSQGTYGYTF. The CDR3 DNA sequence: TGTGCCAGTAGTTCCCAGGGGACATATGGCTACACCTTC. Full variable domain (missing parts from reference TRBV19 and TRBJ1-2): DGGITQSPKYLFRKEGQNVTLSCEQNLNHDAMYWYRQDPGQGLRLIYYSQIVNDFQKGDIAEGYSVSREKKESFPLTVTSAQKNPTAFYLCASSSQGTYGYTFGSGTRLTVV.

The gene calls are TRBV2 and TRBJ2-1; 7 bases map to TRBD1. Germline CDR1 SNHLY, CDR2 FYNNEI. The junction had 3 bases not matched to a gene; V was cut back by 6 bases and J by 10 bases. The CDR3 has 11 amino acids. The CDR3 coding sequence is TGTGCCAGCAGACAGGGGAAGGAGCAGTTCTTC. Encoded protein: CASRQGKEQFF.

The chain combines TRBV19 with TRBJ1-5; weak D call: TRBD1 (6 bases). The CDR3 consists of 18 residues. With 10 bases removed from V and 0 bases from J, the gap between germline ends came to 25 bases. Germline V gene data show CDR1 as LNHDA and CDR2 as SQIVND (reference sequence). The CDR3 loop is CATTTGGAGSYSNQPQHF. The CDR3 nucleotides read TGTGCCACTACGACGGGGGGGGCGGGGTCATATAGCAATCAGCCCCAGCATTTT.

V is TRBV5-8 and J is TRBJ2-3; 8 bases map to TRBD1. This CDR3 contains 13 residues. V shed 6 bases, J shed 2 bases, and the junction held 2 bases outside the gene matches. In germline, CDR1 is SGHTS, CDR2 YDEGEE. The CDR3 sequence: CASTQGATDTQYF. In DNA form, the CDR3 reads TGTGCCAGCACCCAGGGGGCCACAGATACGCAGTATTTT.